These 17 T cell receptor beta chains share one sample of origin, sequenced in a study of blood T cell repertoires in COVID-19. This table comes from immunoSEQ multiplex PCR, and its TCRdb copy is limited to in-frame clones, with some not included. The data hold a few hundred thousand clones, with around 87% observed a single time. Sample: peripheral blood. The origin of the receptors is a woman in her thirties or forties with COVID-19, enrolled during active disease.

This chain connects TRBV28 to TRBJ2-7, with TRBD2 matching 11 bases. Trimming cost V 1 base and J 3 bases; bases outside gene matches: 8. Germline V gives CDR1 MDHEN, CDR2 SYDVKM. The CDR3 runs 17 residues. Here the CDR3 reads CASSLLLAGAAIYEQYF. The CDR3 DNA follows: TGTGCCAGCAGTTTATTACTAGCGGGGGCAGCGATCTACGAGCAGTACTTC.

V and J are TRBV4-1 and TRBJ2-3; 9 nucleotides agree with TRBD2. Germline trimming cut 0 bases from V and 5 bases from J; bases unmatched to any gene: 9. CDR3 length equals 17 residues. The germline V gene encodes CDR1 MGHRA and CDR2 YSYEKL. The CDR3 DNA is TGCGCCAGCAGCCAAGACGGGGCGGGAGGGCCCATAGATACGCAGTATTTT. It translates to CASSQDGAGGPIDTQYF.

J is TRBJ2-3 and V is TRBV11-2, with 11 bases fitting TRBD2. The J segment lost 5 bases and the V segment lost 5 bases, leaving 6 bases of the junction unmatched. Germline CDR1 SGHAT, CDR2 FQNNGV. The length of the CDR3 is 15 residues. As DNA, the CDR3 is TGTGCCAGCAGCCGGCCTAGCGGGGGGCAAGATACGCAGTATTTT. Residues: CASSRPSGGQDTQYF.

The CDR3 DNA follows: TGCGCCAGCAGCTCAGGACTAGCGGGGTATGATACGCAGTATTTT. As protein: CASSSGLAGYDTQYF. V and J are TRBV5-1 and TRBJ2-3; TRBD2 agrees at 12 bases. The CDR3 length is 15 residues. The trim removed 3 bases at V and 6 bases at J, leaving 5 bases unmatched. The germline V gene has CDR1 SGHRS and CDR2 YFSETQ.

This clone was seen just once. CDR3 residues: CASSLLQGDGYTF. As DNA, the CDR3 is TGTGCCAGCAGTTTACTCCAGGGTGATGGCTACACCTTC. The V call is TRBV28, the J call TRBJ1-2; tentatively, D is TRBD1 (5 bases). Germline CDR1 reads MDHEN; CDR2 reads SYDVKM. CDR3 length: 13 amino acids. Trimming took off 2 bases at V and 6 bases at J, with 10 bases between the two ends.

The J gene is TRBJ2-7, the V gene TRBV7-8; D perhaps matches TRBD1 (5 bases). V was clipped by 0 bases and J by 9 bases, with 9 bases between them. The CDR3 spans 12 residues. Per germline, CDR1 SGHVS and CDR2 FQNEAQ. The CDR3 reads CASSLAGLAQYF. The CDR3 coding sequence is TGTGCCAGCAGCTTAGCGGGGCTCGCGCAGTACTTC. Using reference TRBV7-8 and TRBJ2-7 for the parts outside the CDR3, the full variable domain is GAGVSQSPRYKVAKRGQDVALRCDPISGHVSLFWYQQALGQGPEFLTYFQNEAQLDKSGLPSDRFFAERPEGSVSTLKIQRTQQEDSAVYLCASSLAGLAQYFGPGTRLTVT.

J is TRBJ2-1 and V is TRBV27; TRBD2 agrees at 11 bases. V gave up 6 bases and J gave up 8 bases; unmatched junction bases: 9. CDR3 length: 15 amino acids. Germline lookup yields CDR1 MNHEY and CDR2 SMNVEV (reference sequence). The CDR3 region is CASRLAGGPVDEQFF. CDR3 DNA: TGTGCCAGCAGATTAGCGGGAGGGCCGGTAGATGAGCAGTTCTTC.

The CDR3 sequence: CASRPGTGGKKAFF. The CDR3 coding sequence is TGTGCCAGTAGGCCCGGGACAGGGGGAAAGAAAGCTTTCTTT. J is TRBJ1-1 and V is TRBV19, with TRBD1 matching over 11 bases. The trim removed 6 bases at V and 9 bases at J, leaving 9 bases unmatched. There are 14 residues in the CDR3. Per germline, CDR1 LNHDA and CDR2 SQIVND (reference sequence).

This clone showed up just once. V is TRBV5-4 and J is TRBJ2-7, with TRBD2 matching 7 bases. The ends lost 6 bases at V and 3 bases at J; junction bases unmatched: 9. The CDR3 runs 14 residues. Germline assignment: CDR1 SGHNT and CDR2 YYREEE (reference sequence). For the CDR3, the DNA is TGTGCCAGCACCCCCGAGGTAGCGGGCTACGAGCAGTACTTC. Protein: CASTPEVAGYEQYF.

This clone was seen just once. The CDR3 DNA reads as TGTGCCAGTAGTACCTCGTTGGCGGCGCGTTCCTACGAGCAGTACTTC. This encodes CASSTSLAARSYEQYF. V gene TRBV19 combines with J gene TRBJ2-7, with D unresolved. Trimming shortened V by 4 bases and J by 1 base, and 17 bases separated the two germline ends. CDR3 size: 16 residues. CDR1 LNHDA and CDR2 SQIVND come from the germline V gene (reference sequence). The full variable domain, in which reference TRBV19 and TRBJ2-7 provide the parts outside the CDR3, is DGGITQSPKYLFRKEGQNVTLSCEQNLNHDAMYWYRQDPGQGLRLIYYSQIVNDFQKGDIAEGYSVSREKKESFPLTVTSAQKNPTAFYLCASSTSLAARSYEQYFGPGTRLTVT.

This chain connects TRBV5-4 to TRBJ1-6; 7 positions match TRBD1. The CDR3 length is 14 residues. V gave up 4 bases and J gave up 8 bases; unmatched junction bases: 6. Germline V CDR1 and CDR2: SGHNT, YYREEE (reference sequence). The CDR3 DNA reads as TGTGCCAGCAGCCAAGACAGGGTTCATTCACCCCTCCACTTT. Translated: CASSQDRVHSPLHF.

The chain joins TRBV7-6 to TRBJ1-1; the D gene is possibly TRBD1 (6 bases). V gave up 5 bases and J gave up 4 bases, with 14 bases separating them. The CDR3 sequence is 14 residues long. Germline V CDR1 and CDR2: SGHVS, FNYEAQ. CDR3 protein: CASSQERGGTEAFF. The CDR3 DNA follows: TGTGCCAGCAGCCAGGAGAGGGGGGGCACTGAAGCTTTCTTT.

The V gene is TRBV12-5, the J gene TRBJ1-5; D is possibly TRBD1 (6 bases). Germline V CDR1 and CDR2: LGHNT, FRNRAP. The V end lost 6 bases, the J end lost 6 bases, and 15 bases lay between the germline ends. CDR3 size: 14 residues. The CDR3 DNA follows: TGTGCTAGTGGCCTGACAGGTCGAGGTCAGCCCCAGCATTTT. This translates into CASGLTGRGQPQHF.

This clone was detected only a few times. V and J are TRBV11-2 and TRBJ1-6; 7 bases match TRBD1. The germline CDR1 and CDR2 sequences are SGHAT and FQNNGV. Losses at the gene ends were 0 bases for V and 8 bases for J; bases not matched to a gene: 7. This CDR3 has 16 residues. The CDR3 sequence: CASSLDRTGGDSPLHF. CDR3 in DNA: TGTGCCAGCAGCTTAGACCGGACAGGTGGAGATTCACCCCTCCACTTT.

The genes are TRBV4-3 and TRBJ2-7; unclear D gene. The CDR3 is made up of 14 amino acids. CDR1 and CDR2 from the germline V gene are LGHNA and YSLEER. Trimming took 4 bases from V and 2 from J, leaving 12 bases between them. CDR3 sequence reads: CASSPNQIAYEQYF. For the CDR3, the DNA is TGCGCCAGCAGCCCGAACCAGATTGCCTACGAGCAGTACTTC.

This chain uses TRBV19 with TRBJ1-5; D might be TRBD1 (6 bases). The CDR3 is 15 residues long. V was clipped by 8 bases and J by 4 bases, with 18 bases between them. Germline lookup yields CDR1 LNHDA and CDR2 SQIVND (reference sequence). This CDR3 reads CASASQGEANQPQHF. The CDR3 coding sequence is TGTGCCAGTGCCTCACAGGGCGAGGCGAATCAGCCCCAGCATTTT.

This clone was picked up a small number of times. The CDR3 DNA is TGTGCCATCATGGGGGGGGAGTTCCGTGGCTACACCTTC. It specifies CAIMGGEFRGYTF. This chain joins TRBV10-3 and TRBJ1-2; a possible D gene is TRBD1 (5 bases). This CDR3 contains 13 residues. V dropped 7 bases and J dropped 7 bases, with 16 bases sitting between them. From germline, CDR1 is ENHRY and CDR2 SYGVKD.